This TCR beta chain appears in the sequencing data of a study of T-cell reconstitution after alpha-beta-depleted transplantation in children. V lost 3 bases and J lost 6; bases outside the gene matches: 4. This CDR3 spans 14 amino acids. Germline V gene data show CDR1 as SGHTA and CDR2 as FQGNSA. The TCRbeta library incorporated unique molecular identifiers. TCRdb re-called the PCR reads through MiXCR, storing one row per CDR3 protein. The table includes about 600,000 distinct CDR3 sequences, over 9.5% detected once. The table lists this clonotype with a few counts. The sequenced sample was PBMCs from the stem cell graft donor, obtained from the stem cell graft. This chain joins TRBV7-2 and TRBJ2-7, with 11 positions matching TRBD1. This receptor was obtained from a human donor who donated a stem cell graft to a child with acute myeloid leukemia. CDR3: CASSFGQGAGEQYF. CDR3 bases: TGTGCCAGCAGCTTCGGACAGGGGGCAGGCGAGCAGTACTTC. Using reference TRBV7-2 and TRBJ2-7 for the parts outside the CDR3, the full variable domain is GAGVSQSPSNKVTEKGKDVELRCDPISGHTALYWYRQSLGQGLEFLIYFQGNSAPDKSGLPSDRFSAERTGGSVSTLTIQRTQQEDSAVYLCASSFGQGAGEQYFGPGTRLTVT.